This TCR beta chain derives from a study of response to subunit inactivated influenza vaccine. The study, taken as a whole, reports: After each seasonal influenza vaccination, few new T cells are recruited, the authors suggested.

TCRdb re-called the RT-PCR reads through MiXCR, storing one row per CDR3 protein. The profile shows 500,000 to 600,000 distinct CDR3 sequences, 12% of them singletons. Trimming took 6 bases from V and 4 from J; bases not matched to a gene: 8. There are 14 residues in the CDR3. This clonotype was detected only a few times. What it binds is not known. The source was PBMCs from blood, collected on the day of vaccination. J is TRBJ2-7 and V is TRBV12-3 or TRBV12-4; 8 positions agree with TRBD1. The source is a middle-aged man who received an inactivated influenza vaccine. The CDR3 sequence is CASRDLRQGYEQYF. Written as DNA, the CDR3 is TGTGCCAGCAGGGATTTGAGACAGGGGTACGAGCAGTACTTC.